This entry lists 25 T cell receptor beta chains sequenced from one sample in a study of blood T cell repertoires in COVID-19. Using immunoSEQ multiplex PCR, the repertoire was profiled, and TCRdb retains in-frame clones only, with some absent. The profile shows some 270,000 clones, roughly 84% of them singletons. The sample consisted of peripheral blood. The receptors here all came from a woman between 35 and 50 years old who had recovered from COVID-19.

This rearrangement joins TRBV6-5 to TRBJ2-6; D not certain. The V end was cut by 6 bases, the J end by 8 bases, with 17 bases between. The CDR3 loop spans 15 amino acids. Germline V CDR1 and CDR2: MNHEY, SVGAGI. The chain's CDR3 is CASSPKTPLSNVLTF. CDR3 DNA sequence: TGTGCCAGCAGCCCCAAGACACCCCTGTCCAACGTCCTGACTTTC.

The chain has TRBV11-3 and TRBJ2-1, with 9 positions matching TRBD2. The CDR3 totals 15 residues. Germline CDR1 reads SGHNT; CDR2 reads YENEEA. With V trimmed by 5 bases and J by 6 bases, 8 bases remained unmatched. DNA for the CDR3: TGTGCCAGCAGCCCGCGTTCAGCGGGGGGCAATGAGCAGTTCTTC. Its protein is CASSPRSAGGNEQFF.

The V call is TRBV19, the J call TRBJ1-1; the match to TRBD1 covers 9 bases. J gave up 6 bases and V 5 bases, and 4 bases lay outside the gene matches. The CDR3 covers 13 residues. The V gene's germline CDR1 is LNHDA and CDR2 SQIVND (reference sequence). Here the CDR3 reads CASSARTGAEAFF. The CDR3 DNA reads TGTGCCAGTAGTGCCAGGACAGGGGCTGAAGCTTTCTTT. The entire variable domain, with the rest obtained from reference TRBV19 and TRBJ1-1, is as follows: DGGITQSPKYLFRKEGQNVTLSCEQNLNHDAMYWYRQDPGQGLRLIYYSQIVNDFQKGDIAEGYSVSREKKESFPLTVTSAQKNPTAFYLCASSARTGAEAFFGQGTRLTVV.

The chain recombines TRBV6-5 with TRBJ2-1; unclear D gene. The V gene's germline CDR1 is MNHEY and CDR2 SVGAGI. The CDR3 loop spans 15 amino acids. V was shortened by 3 bases and J by 0 bases, with 9 bases between the two germline ends. The CDR3 here is CASSYSHSSYNEQFF. As DNA, the CDR3 is TGTGCCAGCAGTTATTCGCACAGCTCCTACAATGAGCAGTTCTTC.

This clone was observed a single time. The chain recombines TRBV2 with TRBJ1-1, with a possible D match to TRBD1 (5 bases). The V and J ends lost 1 base and 11 bases respectively, with 14 bases between them. Germline CDR1 SNHLY, CDR2 FYNNEI. The CDR3 contains 13 residues. The CDR3, as DNA: TGTGCCAGCAGTGAAGGCCAGGGAGGGCACGCTTTCTTT. Amino acids: CASSEGQGGHAFF.

The chain is built from TRBV7-9 and TRBJ2-3, with a weak D call TRBD2 (5 bases). Germline CDR1 is SEHNR and CDR2 is FQNEAQ (reference sequence). The CDR3 extends over 14 amino acids. Trimming pared 6 bases from V and 8 bases from J, leaving 18 bases between. The CDR3 bases are TGTGCCAGCAGAGAGGGCCCCGCCGCGGGTACGCAGTATTTT. Amino acid sequence: CASREGPAAGTQYF.

The chain couples TRBV18 to TRBJ2-7; 11 bases are a match to TRBD1. CDR3 length equals 14 residues. In germline, CDR1 is KGHSH, CDR2 LQKENI. J lost 5 bases, V lost 3 bases, and 3 bases had no gene match. CDR3 protein: CASSPGQGADEQYF. Written as DNA, the CDR3 is TGTGCCAGCTCACCCGGACAGGGGGCCGACGAGCAGTACTTC.

About this clone itself: A read error is possible here, since a much larger clone lies one base away. CDR3 sequence reads: CASSLGQSTYEQYF. DNA for the CDR3: TGTGCCAGCAGCCTAGGACAGAGTACCTACGAGCAGTACTTC. The V and J genes are TRBV28 and TRBJ2-7; perhaps TRBD1 as D (6 bases). V lost 6 bases to trimming and J lost 2 bases, with 14 bases between them. CDR3 length equals 14 residues. Germline CDR1 reads MDHEN; CDR2 reads SYDVKM.

This rearrangement joins TRBV30 to TRBJ1-2; D is unresolved. Germline CDR1 and CDR2: GTSNPN and SVGIG (reference sequence). V shed 0 bases and J shed 9 bases, with 17 bases lying between them. The CDR3 consists of 14 residues. The CDR3 here is CAWSVRSGLWSYTF. CDR3 sequence (DNA): TGTGCCTGGAGTGTACGGTCCGGGTTATGGAGCTACACCTTC.

The V call is TRBV6-6, the J call TRBJ1-1, with 8 bases fitting TRBD1. The length of the CDR3 is 15 residues. V lost 6 bases to trimming and J lost 4 bases; unmatched junction nucleotides: 10. CDR1 and CDR2 (germline): MNHNY, SVGAGI (reference sequence). CDR3 coding DNA: TGTGCCAGCAGCACGGGGACAGGCGATGGCACTGAAGCTTTCTTT. Translation: CASSTGTGDGTEAFF.

The rearrangement joins TRBV11-3 to TRBJ1-5, with a weak D call TRBD1 (6 bases). The germline V gene encodes CDR1 SGHNT and CDR2 YENEEA. With 0 bases removed from V and 0 bases from J, the gap between germline ends came to 24 bases. The CDR3 sequence is 21 residues long. The CDR3 spells CASSLEPRGGLTHTSNQPQHF. CDR3 sequence (DNA): TGTGCCAGCAGCTTAGAGCCAAGGGGGGGCCTCACCCATACTAGCAATCAGCCCCAGCATTTT.

This chain uses TRBV7-2 with TRBJ2-1; TRBD2 might be the D (7 bases). The CDR3 is 15 residues long. The V end was cut by 4 bases, the J end by 9 bases, with 19 bases between. The germline V gene has CDR1 SGHTA and CDR2 FQGNSA. The DNA for the CDR3 is TGTGCCAGCAGCTCCGGCTGGGGGGGCGGGGTTGAGCAGTTCTTC. This translates into CASSSGWGGGVEQFF. Filled out from reference TRBV7-2 and TRBJ2-1, the complete variable domain reads GAGVSQSPSNKVTEKGKDVELRCDPISGHTALYWYRQSLGQGLEFLIYFQGNSAPDKSGLPSDRFSAERTGGSVSTLTIQRTQQEDSAVYLCASSSGWGGGVEQFFGPGTRLTVL.

This rearrangement joins TRBV7-9 to TRBJ2-2; D not certain. Germline CDR1 SEHNR, CDR2 FQNEAQ (reference sequence). V shed 4 bases and J shed 3 bases, with 15 bases lying between them. The CDR3 is 16 amino acids. CDR3: CASSSGVTVDTGELFF. As DNA, the CDR3 is TGTGCCAGCAGCTCCGGAGTGACGGTGGACACCGGGGAGCTGTTTTTT.

The J gene is TRBJ2-3, the V gene TRBV11-3; 8 positions match TRBD2. Trimming cost V 4 bases and J 0 bases; bases outside gene matches: 3. CDR3 length: 15 residues. Germline V gene data show CDR1 as SGHNT and CDR2 as YENEEA. As DNA, the CDR3 is TGTGCCAGCAGCTCTCGGGAGGGGAGCACAGATACGCAGTATTTT. It yields the protein CASSSREGSTDTQYF.

This chain uses TRBV5-1 with TRBJ2-7; D possibly corresponds to TRBD2 (6 bases). The CDR3 contains 14 residues. The V gene's germline CDR1 is SGHRS and CDR2 YFSETQ. The germline V and J ends were trimmed by 4 bases and 1 base, with 12 bases remaining between them. CDR3 sequence reads: CASSISGRSYEQYF. The CDR3, as DNA: TGCGCCAGCAGCATTTCCGGGAGATCCTACGAGCAGTACTTC.

This chain joins TRBV2 and TRBJ1-2; 9 bases line up with TRBD1. The junction had 3 bases not matched to a gene; V was cut back by 7 bases and J by 0 bases. The CDR3 covers 14 residues. From germline, CDR1 is SNHLY and CDR2 FYNNEI. The CDR3 protein is CASKWTGANYGYTF. As DNA, the CDR3 is TGTGCCAGCAAATGGACAGGGGCTAACTATGGCTACACCTTC.

The chain carries TRBV2 and TRBJ2-1, with D possibly being TRBD1 (6 bases). This CDR3 is 15 amino acids long. Trimming shortened V by 5 bases and J by 0 bases, and 11 bases separated the two germline ends. Per the germline V gene, CDR1 is SNHLY and CDR2 is FYNNEI. The CDR3 loop is CASSLTGRSYNEQFF. The CDR3 DNA sequence: TGTGCCAGCAGTCTAACAGGGCGCTCCTACAATGAGCAGTTCTTC. Complete variable domain (other parts from reference TRBV2 and TRBJ2-1): EPEVTQTPSHQVTQMGQEVILRCVPISNHLYFYWYRQILGQKVEFLVSFYNNEISEKSEIFDDQFSVERPDGSNFTLKIRSTKLEDSAMYFCASSLTGRSYNEQFFGPGTRLTVL.

This chain links TRBV2 with TRBJ2-3; no firm D call. The CDR3 runs 13 residues. The germline CDR1 and CDR2 sequences are SNHLY and FYNNEI. V was clipped by 6 bases and J by 1 base, with 8 bases between them. CDR3 nucleotides: TGTGCCAGCAGGCCCTCGGGCACAGATACGCAGTATTTT. It codes for CASRPSGTDTQYF.

V usage is TRBV27 and J usage is TRBJ2-1; TRBD1 matches 7 bases. This CDR3 is built from 13 residues. After removal of 5 bases from V and 8 bases from J, the junction contained 6 bases not matched to a gene. CDR1 MNHEY and CDR2 SMNVEV come from the germline V gene (reference sequence). The CDR3 DNA follows: TGTGCCAGCAGTCCCTTACAGGGGCATGAGCAGTTCTTC. It codes for CASSPLQGHEQFF.

The chain's CDR3 is CASSPPAGNTEAFF. In nucleotides, the CDR3 is TGTGCCAGCTCACCACCTGCAGGGAACACTGAAGCTTTCTTT. The chain carries TRBV18 and TRBJ1-1; D gene uncertain. The CDR3 extends over 14 amino acids. Germline assignment: CDR1 KGHSH and CDR2 LQKENI. Trimming cost V 0 bases and J 1 base, with 6 bases left between them.

The CDR3 nucleotides read TGCGCCAGCAGCCAATGGACAGGGATGGGTCAGCCCCAGCATTTT. Translated: CASSQWTGMGQPQHF. The gene calls are TRBV4-1 and TRBJ1-5, with 8 bases identical to TRBD1. V lost 2 bases to trimming and J lost 6 bases; unmatched junction nucleotides: 6. The V gene's germline CDR1 is MGHRA and CDR2 YSYEKL. The CDR3 is 15 amino acids.

The gene calls are TRBV10-2 and TRBJ2-7, with TRBD2 as a possible D gene (5 bases). CDR3 length: 14 residues. V dropped 4 bases and J dropped 3 bases, with 13 bases sitting between them. Germline loops: CDR1 WSHSY, CDR2 SAAADI. In DNA form, the CDR3 reads TGCGCCAGCAGTGGCCGGTTACGGGGCTACGAGCAGTACTTC. This codes for CASSGRLRGYEQYF.

The genes are TRBV7-8 and TRBJ1-1; 10 positions match TRBD1. The CDR3 sequence is 18 residues long. V lost 4 bases to trimming and J lost 5 bases; unmatched junction nucleotides: 16. Germline CDR1 SGHVS, CDR2 FQNEAQ. CDR3 sequence (DNA): TGTGCCAGCAGCTCCCCGCCCCGGGACAGGGGAAAAAGGACTGAAGCTTTCTTT. Amino acid sequence: CASSSPPRDRGKRTEAFF.

The chain joins TRBV5-6 to TRBJ2-6; D is uncertain. This CDR3 spans 15 amino acids. Per the germline V gene, CDR1 is SGHDT and CDR2 is YYEEEE. With 0 bases removed from V and 0 bases from J, the gap between germline ends came to 4 bases. CDR3 DNA: TGTGCCAGCAGCTTGGGGGCCTCTGGGGCCAACGTCCTGACTTTC. Its translation: CASSLGASGANVLTF.

This clone showed up just once. This CDR3 reads CASSRLGTGVPGELFF. The CDR3 nucleotides read TGTGCCAGCTCACGACTCGGGACAGGGGTTCCCGGGGAGCTGTTTTTT. This chain connects TRBV18 to TRBJ2-2; TRBD1 aligns across 10 bases. CDR3 length equals 16 residues. Germline lookup yields CDR1 KGHSH and CDR2 LQKENI. The V segment lost 4 bases and the J segment 6 bases; nucleotides outside the gene matches: 8. Variable domain in full (rest from reference TRBV18 and TRBJ2-2): NAGVMQNPRHLVRRRGQEARLRCSPMKGHSHVYWYRQLPEEGLKFMVYLQKENIIDESGMPKERFSAEFPKEGPSILRIQQVVRGDSAAYFCASSRLGTGVPGELFFGEGSRLTVL.